These 23 T cell receptor beta chains came from one sample sequenced in a study of tumour-infiltrating T cells in Burkitt lymphoma. TCRdb's table, derived via immunoSEQ multiplex PCR, lists solely in-frame clones and lacks some. Among around 210 clones, about nine tenths were seen once, and the ten largest hold about 7.4%. Sequencing was done on a sample of tumor tissue. The origin of the receptors is a human donor with Burkitt lymphoma.

The V and J genes are TRBV28 and TRBJ2-7, with 10 bases aligning to TRBD1. The V segment lost 3 bases and the J segment 0 bases; nucleotides outside the gene matches: 2. The CDR3 has 15 residues. CDR1 and CDR2 from the germline V gene are MDHEN and SYDVKM. CDR3 protein: CASSFGTGDSYEQYF. CDR3 coding DNA: TGTGCCAGCAGTTTTGGGACAGGGGACTCCTACGAGCAGTACTTC. The full variable domain, rest sourced from reference TRBV28 and TRBJ2-7, is DVKVTQSSRYLVKRTGEKVFLECVQDMDHENMFWYRQDPGLGLRLIYFSYDVKMKEKGDIPEGYSVSREKKERFSLILESASTNQTSMYLCASSFGTGDSYEQYFGPGTRLTVT.

The chain's CDR3 is CAWSIGGDTQYF. CDR3 bases: TGTGCCTGGAGTATCGGGGGAGATACGCAGTATTTT. This chain connects TRBV30 to TRBJ2-3, with D tentatively TRBD2 (6 bases). Germline assignment: CDR1 GTSNPN and CDR2 SVGIG (reference sequence). The CDR3 length is 12 residues. Trimming took off 2 bases at V and 5 bases at J, with 8 bases between the two ends.

This sequence joins TRBV9 and TRBJ2-7; 9 bases map to TRBD1. This CDR3 has 16 amino acids. Germline V lookup: CDR1 SGDLS, CDR2 YYNGEE. The ends lost 0 bases at V and 4 bases at J; junction bases unmatched: 8. The CDR3 DNA follows: TGTGCCAGCAGCGTAGGCGATGGGACAGGGAGATACGAGCAGTACTTC. It yields the protein CASSVGDGTGRYEQYF.

The chain employs TRBV5-6 and TRBJ2-1; either TRBD1 or TRBD2 may supply D (5 bases each). CDR3 length: 13 residues. V was shortened by 0 bases and J by 7 bases, with 8 bases between the two germline ends. Per germline, CDR1 SGHDT and CDR2 YYEEEE. This CDR3 reads CASSLVGVNEQFF. CDR3 coding DNA: TGTGCCAGCAGCTTGGTGGGGGTGAATGAGCAGTTCTTC.

This clone was picked up a small number of times. This chain joins TRBV14 and TRBJ2-3; 7 nucleotides line up with TRBD2. The junction had 7 bases not matched to a gene; V was cut back by 3 bases and J by 4 bases. CDR1 and CDR2 (germline): SGHDN, FVKESK. The CDR3 consists of 15 residues. The DNA of the CDR3 is TGTGCCAGCAGCCAGCGGGGGTTTGGGGCAGATACGCAGTATTTT. Protein sequence: CASSQRGFGADTQYF.

This clone was seen just once. The chain combines TRBV7-8 with TRBJ2-1; 10 bases match TRBD2. Trimming at V came to 0 bases and at J to 4 bases, leaving 15 bases not matched to a gene. Germline CDR1 is SGHVS and CDR2 is FQNEAQ. The CDR3 consists of 20 residues. CDR3 loop: CASSLAPSGSRIVVYNEQFF. CDR3 DNA: TGTGCCAGCAGCTTAGCGCCTAGCGGGAGTCGCATCGTTGTTTACAATGAGCAGTTCTTC.

This chain joins TRBV19 and TRBJ2-5; D unclear. The CDR3 consists of 13 residues. The ends were cut back, 10 bases at V and 0 bases at J, with 12 bases in the middle. CDR1 and CDR2 (germline): LNHDA, SQIVND (reference sequence). The DNA of the CDR3 is TGTGCCACTTCTAATGTGGACCAAGAGACCCAGTACTTC. It yields the protein CATSNVDQETQYF.

Written as DNA, the CDR3 is TGTGCCAGCAGCTTGGGTCCCCAGCAGGGCCATAATTCACCCCTCCACTTT. It encodes CASSLGPQQGHNSPLHF. The chain combines TRBV5-8 with TRBJ1-6; D may be TRBD1 (5 bases). Trimming took off 0 bases at V and 5 bases at J, with 15 bases between the two ends. The CDR3 extends over 17 amino acids. Germline V gene sequence: CDR1 SGHTS, CDR2 YDEGEE.

Note on this clone: The junction and the germline gene differ at one end; a read error may be behind it. The gene calls are TRBV14 and TRBJ2-3, with 7 bases lining up with TRBD2. CDR3 length equals 15 residues. CDR1 is SGHDN, CDR2 FVKESK, per germline. In DNA form, the CDR3 reads TGTGCCAGCAGCCAGCGGGGGTTTGGGGCAGATATGCAGTATTTT. Residues: CASSQRGFGADMQYF.

The chain couples TRBV5-5 to TRBJ2-7; TRBD2 is a possible D gene (6 bases). Germline CDR1 and CDR2: SGHKS and YYEKEE (reference sequence). V shed 4 bases and J shed 0 bases, with 11 bases lying between them. CDR3 length: 14 amino acids. CDR3 DNA sequence: TGTGCCAGCAGCGGGGGACTTTTCTCCTACGAGCAGTACTTC. Encoded protein: CASSGGLFSYEQYF.

The table lists this clone with a few counts. The V call is TRBV30, the J call TRBJ2-2; D not certain. Trimming took off 0 bases at V and 6 bases at J, with 11 bases between the two ends. Germline CDR1 GTSNPN, CDR2 SVGIG (reference sequence). CDR3 size: 14 residues. Here the CDR3 DNA reads TGTGCCTGGAGTGTAGGTGTGGGTCCCGGGGAGCTGTTTTTT. Translating it yields CAWSVGVGPGELFF.

V usage is TRBV30 and J usage is TRBJ2-7, with D possibly being TRBD1 or TRBD2 (5 bases each). The CDR3 covers 12 residues. Germline CDR1 reads GTSNPN; CDR2 reads SVGIG (reference sequence). Trimming took off 0 bases at V and 6 bases at J, with 9 bases between the two ends. The CDR3 DNA reads as TGTGCCTGGAGTGTACTAGGGACCGAGCAGTACTTC. This sequence encodes CAWSVLGTEQYF. The full variable domain, its missing parts supplied by reference TRBV30 and TRBJ2-7, is SQTIHQWPATLVQPVGSPLSLECTVEGTSNPNLYWYRQAAGRGLQLLFYSVGIGQISSEVPQNLSASRPQDRQFILSSKKLLLSDSGFYLCAWSVLGTEQYFGPGTRLTVT.

The chain recombines TRBV19 with TRBJ2-1; possible D gene TRBD2, 5 bases. V was pared by 6 bases and J by 4 bases, with 10 bases between. CDR3 length equals 13 residues. Germline-derived CDR1 and CDR2 are LNHDA and SQIVND (reference sequence). The CDR3 coding sequence is TGTGCCAGTAGGAAGGACTTATACAATGAGCAGTTCTTC. Amino acids: CASRKDLYNEQFF.

The V call is TRBV5-1, the J call TRBJ2-2; TRBD1 or TRBD2 may be the D gene (5 bases each). This CDR3 comprises 13 residues. The ends were cut back, 6 bases at V and 14 bases at J, with 20 bases in the middle. Germline values: CDR1 SGHRS, CDR2 YFSETQ. The DNA for the CDR3 is TGCGCCAGCACTCCCGAGGGACCCCTCCCACTGTTTTTT. Translated, it gives CASTPEGPLPLFF. Combining the CDR3 with reference TRBV5-1 and TRBJ2-2 gives the whole variable domain KAGVTQTPRYLIKTRGQQVTLSCSPISGHRSVSWYQQTPGQGLQFLFEYFSETQRNKGNFPGRFSGRQFSNSRSEMNVSTLELGDSALYLCASTPEGPLPLFFGEGSRLTVL.

V is TRBV7-2 and J is TRBJ1-4; a possible D gene is TRBD1 (5 bases). The CDR3 has 14 residues. CDR1 is SGHTA and CDR2 is FQGNSA in the germline V gene. V lost 5 bases, J lost 7 bases, and 14 bases lay in between. CDR3 nucleotide sequence: TGTGCCAGCAGCAAAGGGGAGGGGTTTGAAAAACTGTTTTTT. Protein sequence: CASSKGEGFEKLFF.

The V call is TRBV19, the J call TRBJ2-3; TRBD1 aligns across 8 bases. The V gene end was trimmed by 5 bases and the J gene end by 2 bases; junction bases not matched to a gene: 9. The germline V gene has CDR1 LNHDA and CDR2 SQIVND (reference sequence). The CDR3 is made up of 16 amino acids. The DNA for the CDR3 is TGTGCCAGTAGTCTCGACAGGGGATCGACCACAGATACGCAGTATTTT. It translates to CASSLDRGSTTDTQYF.

The chain is built from TRBV7-9 and TRBJ2-1; 9 positions match TRBD2. The CDR3 is 16 residues long. The V segment lost 4 bases and the J segment 2 bases; nucleotides outside the gene matches: 6. Germline CDR1 reads SEHNR; CDR2 reads FQNEAQ (reference sequence). In DNA, the CDR3 is TGTGCCAGCAGCTCCTTTCCTAGCGGGACCTACAATGAGCAGTTCTTC. It is translated as CASSSFPSGTYNEQFF.

The chain uses TRBV18 and TRBJ1-1, with D hard to call. Germline V gene data show CDR1 as KGHSH and CDR2 as LQKENI. This CDR3 has 14 residues. V lost 3 bases and J lost 1, with 9 bases in between. In DNA, the CDR3 is TGTGCCAGCTCACCTATAGATTCGAACACTGAAGCTTTCTTT. As protein: CASSPIDSNTEAFF.

J is TRBJ1-2 and V is TRBV5-6, with D possibly matching TRBD1 (6 bases). Germline assignment: CDR1 SGHDT and CDR2 YYEEEE. The CDR3 is made up of 16 amino acids. V lost 0 bases, J lost 3 bases, and 15 bases lay in between. CDR3 protein: CASSLGTGGAYYGYTF. CDR3 bases: TGTGCCAGCAGCTTGGGAACGGGGGGCGCTTACTATGGCTACACCTTC.

The rearrangement uses TRBV5-4 and TRBJ2-6; no firm D call. Germline-derived CDR1 and CDR2 are SGHNT and YYREEE (reference sequence). The V and J ends lost 6 bases and 5 bases respectively, with 21 bases between them. The CDR3 is 17 amino acids. For the CDR3, the DNA is TGTGCCAGCAACGGGCATACCAGACAAAGTCGGGCCAACGTCCTGACTTTC. Its translation is CASNGHTRQSRANVLTF.

This clone was recorded once. CDR3 loop: CASSQDRWGQESGYTF. CDR3 sequence (DNA): TGCGCCAGCAGCCAAGATCGGTGGGGACAGGAATCTGGCTACACCTTC. This chain joins TRBV4-1 and TRBJ1-2, with 8 bases aligning to TRBD1. The CDR3 totals 16 residues. The trim removed 0 bases at V and 7 bases at J, leaving 10 bases unmatched. Germline V CDR1 and CDR2: MGHRA, YSYEKL.

This clone appeared a few times. This chain uses TRBV7-8 with TRBJ1-2; D is perhaps TRBD1 (5 bases). V was shortened by 5 bases and J by 7 bases, with 11 bases between the two germline ends. The CDR3 consists of 12 residues. Per the germline V gene, CDR1 is SGHVS and CDR2 is FQNEAQ. In DNA, the CDR3 is TGTGCCAGCAGCCGACCGGGGGTTGGCTACACCTTC. Protein sequence: CASSRPGVGYTF.

The chain couples TRBV18 to TRBJ2-7; 9 bases align to TRBD1. Germline values: CDR1 KGHSH, CDR2 LQKENI. V was pared by 3 bases and J by 6 bases, with 9 bases of the junction left unmatched. The CDR3 extends over 15 amino acids. This CDR3 is CASSPFRDRVGEQYF. The DNA of the CDR3 is TGTGCCAGCTCACCTTTCCGGGACAGGGTGGGCGAGCAGTACTTC.